This passage covers 20 T cell receptor beta chains from one sample sequenced in a study of T cell changes during pregnancy in multiple sclerosis (dated by TCRdb to 2018 to 2020). Libraries were built with the immunoSEQ multiplex PCR assay. In TCRdb, the immuneACCESS table is reduced to in-frame sequences with V and J assigned. These tables do not hold every clone; where another copy was compared, an unresolved V gene accounts for under half, and the others remain unexplained. Counted in this sample were about 84,000 clones; nearly 95% of them appeared once. The ten largest clones represent 0.8% to 1% of the sample. Here the sequenced sample was peripheral blood, taken in the second trimester of pregnancy. These receptors all stem from a female donor in good health, enrolled as a control in a pregnancy study.

V and J are TRBV5-1 and TRBJ2-7, with a weak D call TRBD1 (5 bases). Trimming removed 3 bases from V and 5 bases from J, with 15 bases in between. Germline V gene data show CDR1 as SGHRS and CDR2 as YFSETQ. This CDR3 has 14 residues. CDR3 protein: CASSWVGVVDEQYF. CDR3 DNA sequence: TGCGCCAGCAGCTGGGTAGGGGTTGTCGACGAGCAGTACTTC.

V usage is TRBV2 and J usage is TRBJ2-1; D unresolved. Germline V gene lookup returns CDR1 SNHLY and CDR2 FYNNEI. Trimming took 7 bases from V and 9 from J, leaving 13 bases between them. This CDR3 spans 12 amino acids. CDR3 protein: CASTVSDSEQFF. CDR3 sequence (DNA): TGTGCCAGCACCGTAAGCGATAGTGAGCAGTTCTTC.

This chain connects TRBV6-1 to TRBJ2-2; D remains unclear. Trimming took 6 bases from V and 6 from J, leaving 11 bases between them. The CDR3 sequence is 13 residues long. The germline V gene encodes CDR1 MNHNS and CDR2 SASEGT. Here the CDR3 DNA reads TGTGCCAGCAGATCTAGTACGGCCGGGGAGCTGTTTTTT. Translation: CASRSSTAGELFF.

This clone appeared once. The rearrangement uses TRBV28 and TRBJ2-7; TRBD1 aligns across 7 bases. Germline lookup yields CDR1 MDHEN and CDR2 SYDVKM. V lost 2 bases to trimming and J lost 1 base; unmatched junction nucleotides: 8. This CDR3 region has 16 residues. For the CDR3, the DNA is TGTGCCAGCAGTTTACCCGGGACAGCAGCATCCTACGAGCAGTACTTC. Translation gives CASSLPGTAASYEQYF.

DNA for the CDR3: TGCAGTGTGACAGTGAACACTGAAGCTTTCTTT. Protein: CSVTVNTEAFF. V is TRBV20-1 and J is TRBJ1-1, with a possible D match to TRBD1 (5 bases). V lost 7 bases to trimming and J lost 0 bases, with 6 bases between them. This CDR3 has 11 amino acids. Looked up from germline, CDR1 is DFQATT and CDR2 is SNEGSKA (reference sequence).

This chain joins TRBV5-6 and TRBJ1-1; perhaps TRBD1 as D (5 bases). Trimming stripped 4 bases from V and 7 bases from J, with 14 bases between. Per the germline V gene, CDR1 is SGHDT and CDR2 is YYEEEE. The CDR3 spans 13 residues. The CDR3 reads CASSPAGGDEAFF. The CDR3 nucleotides are TGTGCCAGCAGCCCCGCGGGGGGGGATGAAGCTTTCTTT.

The chain links TRBV11-2 to TRBJ1-2, with 9 bases aligning to TRBD1. V lost 5 bases and J lost 5; bases outside the gene matches: 9. The CDR3 sequence is 15 residues long. Germline V gives CDR1 SGHAT, CDR2 FQNNGV. The DNA of the CDR3 is TGTGCCAGCAGCCAAGGGACAGGGTTGACATATGGCTACACCTTC. It codes for CASSQGTGLTYGYTF. The variable domain in full, completed from reference TRBV11-2 and TRBJ1-2, reads EAGVAQSPRYKIIEKRQSVAFWCNPISGHATLYWYQQILGQGPKLLIQFQNNGVVDDSQLPKDRFSAERLKGVDSTLKIQPAKLEDSAVYLCASSQGTGLTYGYTFGSGTRLTVV.

The rearrangement joins TRBV5-1 to TRBJ2-3; TRBD2 is a possible D gene (5 bases). The CDR3 is 15 amino acids. V lost 0 bases to trimming and J lost 4 bases, with 12 bases between them. CDR1 is SGHRS and CDR2 is YFSETQ in the germline V gene. This CDR3 reads CASSLAAGPADTQYF. CDR3 coding DNA: TGCGCCAGCAGCTTGGCGGCGGGTCCCGCAGATACGCAGTATTTT.

The CDR3 nucleotides read TGTGCCTGGAGTCCAAGGACAGGGGATGGTTCACCCCTCCACTTT. Translated, it gives CAWSPRTGDGSPLHF. V usage is TRBV30 and J usage is TRBJ1-6, with 9 bases identical to TRBD1. With V trimmed by 2 bases and J by 9 bases, 8 bases remained unmatched. Germline V gene lookup returns CDR1 GTSNPN and CDR2 SVGIG (reference sequence). The length of the CDR3 is 15 residues.

CDR3 sequence (DNA): TGTGCTAGTGGTTTGGTACTTAGTAGCGGGAGTGGGAATGAGCAGTTCTTC. Its protein product is CASGLVLSSGSGNEQFF. V gene TRBV12-5 combines with J gene TRBJ2-1; 9 bases align to TRBD2. Looked up from germline, CDR1 is LGHNT and CDR2 is FRNRAP. CDR3 length: 17 residues. Unmatched junction bases numbered 10, after V lost 0 bases and J lost 7 bases.

The chain links TRBV9 to TRBJ1-3; D call uncertain. Looked up from germline, CDR1 is SGDLS and CDR2 is YYNGEE. The CDR3 is made up of 16 amino acids. V shed 1 base and J shed 0 bases, with 11 bases lying between them. Written as DNA, the CDR3 is TGTGCCAGCAGCGTATCCCAGGTTCTCTCTGGAAACACCATATATTTT. Amino acids: CASSVSQVLSGNTIYF.

The rearrangement uses TRBV27 and TRBJ2-3, with 10 bases aligning to TRBD1. Germline V CDR1 and CDR2: MNHEY, SMNVEV (reference sequence). The V gene end was trimmed by 1 base and the J gene end by 5 bases; junction bases not matched to a gene: 21. CDR3 length: 21 residues. DNA for the CDR3: TGTGCCAGCAGTTTATTTCCCCCGGGACAGGGGATGAATGTACGGGAAGATACGCAGTATTTT. It yields the protein CASSLFPPGQGMNVREDTQYF.

The V gene is TRBV18, the J gene TRBJ2-7; no clear D gene. Germline lookup yields CDR1 KGHSH and CDR2 LQKENI. The CDR3 is 13 amino acids. Trimming cost V 4 bases and J 2 bases, with 9 bases left between them. This CDR3 reads CASSREETYEQYF. CDR3 DNA: TGTGCCAGCTCACGCGAAGAGACCTACGAGCAGTACTTC.

The chain carries TRBV10-3 and TRBJ2-1, with D possibly TRBD2 on 5 matching bases. The CDR3 extends over 21 amino acids. Germline V lookup: CDR1 ENHRY, CDR2 SYGVKD. The V end was cut by 0 bases, the J end by 2 bases, with 26 bases between. In DNA, the CDR3 is TGTGCCATCAGTGAGTCCGAGTCTTGGGCGGGCACACGGCTCACCTACAATGAGCAGTTCTTC. It yields the protein CAISESESWAGTRLTYNEQFF.

The chain is built from TRBV25-1 and TRBJ1-4, with D possibly TRBD1 on 5 matching bases. The CDR3 loop spans 14 amino acids. CDR1 and CDR2 (germline): MGHDK, SYGVNS. The ends were cut back, 2 bases at V and 3 bases at J, with 7 bases in the middle. The CDR3 DNA is TGTGCCAGCAGTGAAGGACACTCTAATGAAAAACTGTTTTTT. It translates to CASSEGHSNEKLFF.

The V gene is TRBV28, the J gene TRBJ1-5; D remains unclear. CDR3 length: 14 amino acids. The V gene's germline CDR1 is MDHEN and CDR2 SYDVKM. Trimming shortened V by 8 bases and J by 1 base, and 12 bases separated the two germline ends. Written as DNA, the CDR3 is TGTGCCAGCCGGACGCCGGGAAGCAATCAGCCCCAGCATTTT. The encoded protein is CASRTPGSNQPQHF.

The CDR3 sequence is CASSPDRGLGEKLFF. The CDR3 DNA is TGTGCCAGCAGTCCGGACAGGGGGCTAGGGGAAAAACTGTTTTTT. The chain links TRBV2 to TRBJ1-4, with 11 bases aligning to TRBD1. V lost 5 bases and J lost 8; bases outside the gene matches: 7. The CDR3 covers 15 residues. Germline-derived CDR1 and CDR2 are SNHLY and FYNNEI.

The rearrangement links TRBV27 to TRBJ2-7; the D gene is possibly TRBD2 (7 bases). CDR3 size: 13 residues. Germline loops: CDR1 MNHEY, CDR2 SMNVEV (reference sequence). With 6 bases removed from V and 4 bases from J, the gap between germline ends came to 13 bases. The CDR3 DNA reads as TGTGCCAGCAGCTGGAGGGGGGGATACGAGCAGTACTTC. Translation gives CASSWRGGYEQYF.

The chain links TRBV5-1 to TRBJ1-3, with unresolved D. The CDR3 covers 14 residues. Trimming removed 3 bases at V and 4 bases at J, with 11 bases between. CDR1 is SGHRS, CDR2 YFSETQ, per germline. CDR3 nucleotide sequence: TGCGCCAGCAGCTCCAACGGGTACGGAAACACCATATATTTT. It encodes CASSSNGYGNTIYF.

With respect to this clone: This CDR3 is also generated by other DNA sequences in the sample. This chain uses TRBV28 with TRBJ2-7; 7 bases align to TRBD1. After removal of 3 bases from V and 3 bases from J, the junction contained 5 bases not matched to a gene. The germline V gene has CDR1 MDHEN and CDR2 SYDVKM. This CDR3 spans 14 amino acids. The CDR3 sequence: CASSLTGSGYEQYF. Written as DNA, the CDR3 is TGTGCCAGCAGTTTGACAGGGTCGGGCTACGAGCAGTACTTC.